This T cell receptor (beta chain) was sequenced during a study of T cell repertoires in cytomegalovirus infection. Study-wide background: Public TCR beta signatures marked donors with CMV infection and the matching HLA.

Study-wide results and limits: Accumulated public TCR beta family frequency recognized individuals carrying CMV together with the relevant HLA. The ex vivo response was dominated by HLA-C-restricted CMV-specific TCR beta clonotypes.

TCRdb processed the reads anew with MiXCR; each CDR3 protein has one entry. This sample yields approximately 250,000 distinct CDR3 sequences, of which around an eighth are seen a single time; 1.6% belongs to the top ten. The germline gives CDR1 MNHEY, CDR2 SVGAGI. Trimming removed 4 bases at V and 14 bases at J, with 24 bases between. The CDR3 is 15 amino acids. This clonotype has just a few counts. Its antigen is unidentified. The sequence derives from a human donor in good health (CMV status not recorded). Some clones in this sample may be carry-over from other donors' samples. Specimen: PBMCs. V and J are TRBV6-5 and TRBJ2-1; TRBD2 might be the D (10 bases). CDR3 amino acids: CASSSRTGAGLAEFF. As DNA, the CDR3 is TGTGCCAGCAGTTCCCGGACAGGGGCCGGACTAGCGGAGTTCTTC.